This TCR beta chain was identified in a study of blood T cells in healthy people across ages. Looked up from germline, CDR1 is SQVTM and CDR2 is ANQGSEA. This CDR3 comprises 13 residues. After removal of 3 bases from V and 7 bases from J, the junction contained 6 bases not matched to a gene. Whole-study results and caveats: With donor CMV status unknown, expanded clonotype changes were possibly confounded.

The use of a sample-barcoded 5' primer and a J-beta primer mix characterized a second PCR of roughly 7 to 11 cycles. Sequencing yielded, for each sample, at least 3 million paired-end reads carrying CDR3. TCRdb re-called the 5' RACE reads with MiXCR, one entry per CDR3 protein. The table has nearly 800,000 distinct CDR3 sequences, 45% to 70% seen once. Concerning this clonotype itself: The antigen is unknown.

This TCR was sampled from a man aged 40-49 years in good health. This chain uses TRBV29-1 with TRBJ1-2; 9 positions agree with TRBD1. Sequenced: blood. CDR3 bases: TGCAGCGTTGACAGGACAGGGGACTCTGGCTACACCTTC. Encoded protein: CSVDRTGDSGYTF.